The rows below give T cell receptor beta chains drawn from one sample of a study of T cell changes during pregnancy in multiple sclerosis. Measured with immunoSEQ multiplex PCR; TCRdb has only the in-frame clones, and not every one. This sample has tens of thousands of clones; roughly 91% occur once, and the top ten carry 0.43%. The specimen was CD4+ T cells from peripheral blood mononuclear cells, collected after pregnancy. Source of these receptors: a female donor with multiple sclerosis, enrolled in a pregnancy study. Both conserved end residues are part of each CDR3. D genes are given only for firm matches. Rows give clone size only sometimes, using once, few, many, or a class for an expanded clone.

V gene	J gene	D gene	clone size	CDR3 protein	CDR3 DNA
TRBV10-3	TRBJ2-4	TRBD2	NA	CAISGGDKNIQYF	TGTGCTATCAGCGGGGGGGATAAAAACATTCAGTACTTC
TRBV10-1	TRBJ1-1	TRBD1	NA	CASRVTGDSSQAFF	TGCGCCAGCAGGGTAACCGGGGACAGTTCCCAAGCTTTCTTT
TRBV6-1	TRBJ1-2	TRBD1	NA	CASSVWSGGLDGYTF	TGTGCCAGCAGTGTGTGGTCAGGGGGCTTGGATGGCTACACCTTC
TRBV2	TRBJ1-6	NA	NA	CASQTAGYNSPLHF	TGTGCCAGCCAGACAGCAGGATATAATTCACCCCTCCACTTT
TRBV4-2	TRBJ2-1	TRBD2	NA	CASSPWGLAGDVGEQFF	TGTGCCAGCAGCCCCTGGGGACTAGCAGGAGATGTCGGCGAGCAGTTCTTC
TRBV6-5	TRBJ1-2	TRBD1	NA	CASSYRGQGVYGYTF	TGTGCCAGCAGTTATCGGGGACAGGGGGTCTATGGCTACACCTTC
TRBV7-2	TRBJ2-1	NA	NA	CASSFDSSYNEQFF	TGTGCCAGCAGCTTCGACAGTTCCTACAATGAGCAGTTCTTC
TRBV5-1	TRBJ2-1	TRBD2	NA	CASSEALAGGNEQFF	TGCGCCAGCAGCGAAGCTCTAGCGGGTGGGAATGAGCAGTTCTTC
TRBV4-3	TRBJ1-3	NA	NA	CASSQFWQSSGNTIYF	TGCGCCAGCAGCCAATTTTGGCAAAGCTCTGGAAACACCATATATTTT
TRBV2	TRBJ1-3	NA	NA	CASSPQLGSGGNTIYF	TGTGCCAGCAGCCCTCAGCTAGGGTCGGGGGGAAACACCATATATTTT
TRBV18	TRBJ2-7	NA	NA	CASSQEYEQYF	TGTGCCAGCTCACAGGAGTACGAGCAGTACTTC
TRBV30	TRBJ1-4	NA	NA	CAWSIIREKLFF	TGTGCCTGGAGTATAATCCGGGAAAAACTGTTTTTT
TRBV5-4	TRBJ2-5	TRBD2	NA	CASSRSGGALQETQYF	TGTGCCAGCAGCCGTAGCGGGGGGGCCCTCCAAGAGACCCAGTACTTC
TRBV9	TRBJ2-2	TRBD1	NA	CASSRQGASGELFF	TGTGCCAGCAGCCGACAGGGGGCCTCCGGGGAGCTGTTTTTT
TRBV10-2	TRBJ1-1	NA	once	CASRNYRAEAFF	TGCGCCAGCAGGAATTACCGGGCTGAAGCTTTCTTT
TRBV30	TRBJ1-1	NA	few	CAWSPPTEEAFF	TGTGCCTGGAGTCCACCGACAGAAGAAGCTTTCTTT
TRBV5-1	TRBJ2-7	TRBD1	once	CASSLPTGSSYEQYF	TGCGCCAGCAGCTTGCCGACAGGGAGCTCCTACGAGCAGTACTTC
TRBV12-5	TRBJ1-1	NA	NA	CASGLRGAFF	TGTGCTAGTGGTTTGAGGGGAGCTTTCTTT
TRBV7-2	TRBJ1-1	TRBD1	NA	CASSWTGLNTEAFF	TGTGCCAGCAGCTGGACAGGACTGAACACTGAAGCTTTCTTT
TRBV18	TRBJ2-3	TRBD2	NA	CASSPPNPGLASTTDTQYF	TGTGCCAGCTCACCACCTAACCCGGGACTAGCGAGCACCACAGATACGCAGTATTTT
TRBV7-2	TRBJ2-1	TRBD2	NA	CASSGLAAQGYEQFF	TGTGCCAGCAGCGGACTAGCGGCCCAGGGGTATGAGCAGTTCTTC
TRBV4-3	TRBJ1-3	NA	NA	CASSPVARQSPGNTIYF	TGCGCCAGCAGCCCAGTCGCCAGACAGTCCCCCGGAAACACCATATATTTT
TRBV11-2	TRBJ1-2	NA	NA	CASSLQGRNGYTF	TGTGCCAGCAGCTTACAGGGGCGGAATGGCTACACCTTC
TRBV6-5	TRBJ2-5	NA	NA	CASSYSYWGVTETQYF	TGTGCCAGCAGTTACTCGTACTGGGGGGTGACAGAGACCCAGTACTTC
TRBV19	TRBJ2-1	TRBD2	NA	CASSRLREVGNEQFF	TGTGCCAGTAGTAGGTTGCGGGAGGTCGGGAATGAGCAGTTCTTC
TRBV5-1	TRBJ2-7	TRBD2	NA	CASSLGPSGLAGQTYEQYF	TGCGCCAGCAGCTTGGGTCCCTCGGGACTAGCGGGGCAAACCTACGAGCAGTACTTC
TRBV27	TRBJ1-2	NA	NA	CASSFGPSRGYTF	TGTGCCAGCAGTTTTGGTCCCTCGAGAGGCTACACCTTC
TRBV7-9	TRBJ1-6	TRBD1	NA	CASSSGQSPSSYNSPLHF	TGTGCCAGCAGCTCGGGACAGTCCCCGAGCTCCTATAATTCACCCCTCCACTTT
TRBV30	TRBJ2-3	TRBD2	NA	CALSGGRARDTQYF	TGTGCCTTGTCTGGCGGGAGGGCCAGAGATACGCAGTATTTT
TRBV2	TRBJ2-7	NA	NA	CASSENAGAREQYF	TGTGCCAGCAGTGAAAATGCAGGGGCACGCGAGCAGTACTTC
TRBV30	TRBJ1-4	NA	NA	CAWSVSHRANEKLFF	TGTGCCTGGAGTGTATCGCACAGGGCTAATGAAAAACTGTTTTTT
TRBV18	TRBJ1-2	NA	NA	CASSPPSSGANYGYTF	TGTGCCAGCTCACCACCGAGCAGCGGCGCTAACTATGGCTACACCTTC
TRBV10-1	TRBJ1-1	NA	few	CASTQDISGSEAFF	TGCGCCAGCACCCAGGACATCTCGGGCTCTGAAGCTTTCTTT
TRBV5-1	TRBJ2-1	TRBD1	NA	CASSLATGESYNEQFF	TGCGCCAGCAGCTTGGCGACAGGGGAATCCTACAATGAGCAGTTCTTC
TRBV20-1	TRBJ1-6	NA	NA	CSADKGPLHF	TGCAGTGCTGACAAGGGGCCCCTCCACTTT
TRBV6-5	TRBJ1-1	NA	once	CASSQQGFTEAFF	TGTGCCAGCAGCCAACAGGGTTTCACTGAAGCTTTCTTT
TRBV9	TRBJ1-1	NA	NA	CASSGIRGGMNTEAFF	TGTGCCAGCAGCGGAATCAGGGGCGGTATGAACACTGAAGCTTTCTTT
TRBV30	TRBJ1-2	TRBD1	NA	CASRLPGQGTDGYTF	TGTGCCTCCCGCCTTCCGGGACAGGGGACGGATGGCTACACCTTC
TRBV7-9	TRBJ2-2	TRBD1	NA	CASSSYRDRETGELFF	TGTGCCAGCAGCTCTTACCGGGACAGGGAAACCGGGGAGCTGTTTTTT
TRBV7-2	TRBJ2-4	NA	NA	CASSFVGQNIQYF	TGTGCCAGCAGCTTCGTGGGGCAAAACATTCAGTACTTC
TRBV15	TRBJ1-4	NA	NA	CATSRDRGGATNEKLFF	TGTGCCACCAGCAGAGATCGGGGAGGAGCAACTAATGAAAAACTGTTTTTT
TRBV30	TRBJ2-5	TRBD2	NA	CAWSSTTSGETQYF	TGTGCCTGGAGTTCGACAACTAGCGGAGAGACCCAGTACTTC
TRBV19	TRBJ1-5	TRBD1	NA	CASSIGGQGYQPQHF	TGTGCCAGTAGTATAGGGGGACAGGGTTATCAGCCCCAGCATTTT
TRBV2	TRBJ2-7	TRBD2	NA	CATASGTSGFTYEQYF	TGTGCCACCGCCTCCGGGACTAGCGGTTTTACTTACGAGCAGTACTTC
TRBV5-6	TRBJ2-3	NA	NA	CASSFGQGPDTQYF	TGTGCCAGCAGCTTCGGCCAGGGGCCAGATACGCAGTATTTT
TRBV5-1	TRBJ2-1	NA	once	CASGGAASYNEQFF	TGCGCCAGCGGTGGGGCGGCCTCCTACAATGAGCAGTTCTTC
TRBV5-1	TRBJ1-6	NA	NA	CASSLGGGNSPLHF	TGCGCCAGCAGCTTGGGAGGGGGAAACTCACCCCTCCACTTT
TRBV18	TRBJ2-7	TRBD2	NA	CASSPPSSGVVPEQYF	TGTGCCAGCTCACCACCCTCTAGCGGGGTAGTCCCCGAGCAGTACTTC
TRBV7-8	TRBJ1-4	NA	NA	CASSPEGSNEKLFF	TGTGCCAGCAGCCCGGAGGGCAGTAATGAAAAACTGTTTTTT
TRBV19	TRBJ1-1	TRBD1	NA	CASSRWTGRDTEAFF	TGTGCCAGTAGTCGCTGGACAGGGCGGGACACTGAAGCTTTCTTT
TRBV7-8	TRBJ1-4	NA	NA	CATAGVVEKLFF	TGTGCCACGGCAGGGGTGGTTGAAAAACTGTTTTTT
TRBV29-1	TRBJ1-2	NA	NA	CSVVDRSYGYTF	TGCAGCGTTGTGGACAGAAGCTATGGCTACACCTTC
TRBV27	TRBJ1-1	NA	NA	CASRRRGGIAEAFF	TGTGCCAGCAGACGCAGGGGAGGGATAGCTGAAGCTTTCTTT
TRBV30	TRBJ1-6	TRBD1	once	CAWSVRGTGFSGSPLHF	TGTGCCTGGAGTGTACGTGGGACAGGGTTTTCGGGGTCACCCCTCCACTTT
TRBV2	TRBJ1-4	NA	NA	CASLGDGQINEKLFF	TGTGCCAGCCTGGGCGACGGACAGATTAATGAAAAACTGTTTTTT
TRBV7-2	TRBJ1-2	TRBD1	NA	CASSLSSGTGASGGGYTF	TGTGCCAGCAGCTTGAGCTCCGGGACAGGGGCCTCGGGTGGAGGCTACACCTTC
TRBV5-8	TRBJ1-5	NA	NA	CASSLTGNNQPQHF	TGTGCCAGCAGCTTGACAGGGAACAATCAGCCCCAGCATTTT
TRBV9	TRBJ2-2	NA	NA	CASSVGTGFTGELFF	TGTGCCAGCAGCGTAGGAACAGGGTTCACCGGGGAGCTGTTTTTT